This is a list of T cell receptor beta chains from one sample in a study of T cell responses to AZD1222 COVID-19 vaccine. Clones were sequenced by immunoSEQ multiplex PCR, and TCRdb holds only the in-frame ones, with some missing. The sample lists 100,000 to 120,000 clones, less than 95% occurring once. Source: peripheral blood, taken on day 0 of AZD1222 vaccination. The receptors were sampled from an adult in good health. CDR3s include the opening cysteine and the closing phenylalanine or tryptophan. A D gene is named only where the DNA matches it firmly. Clone size is not always given. Where it is, it says once, few, many or a class for expanded clones.

TRBV4-1	.	TRBJ2-7	.	CASSQDSADYEQYF	TGCGCCAGCAGCCAAGATTCGGCAGACTACGAGCAGTACTTC
TRBV28	many	TRBJ2-3	TRBD2	CASSPGLATWEDTQYF	TGTGCCAGCAGTCCGGGACTAGCCACCTGGGAAGATACGCAGTATTTT
TRBV10-2	.	TRBJ2-7	.	CASRGRSYEQYF	TGCGCCAGCAGGGGACGTTCCTACGAGCAGTACTTC
TRBV18	.	TRBJ1-2	.	CASSPQGGGGYTF	TGTGCCAGCTCACCGCAGGGTGGGGGCGGCTACACCTTC
TRBV7-9	.	TRBJ2-1	.	CASSLQGDEQFF	TGTGCCAGCAGCTTACAGGGAGATGAGCAGTTCTTC
TRBV18	.	TRBJ1-2	.	CASSPEPGRTTGTF	TGTGCCAGCTCACCGGAACCGGGACGGACGACTGGGACCTTC
TRBV20-1	.	TRBJ2-7	.	CSASLMPPYEQYF	TGCAGTGCTAGTCTCATGCCCCCCTACGAGCAGTACTTC
TRBV7-9	.	TRBJ2-5	.	CASSLYGRQETQYF	TGTGCCAGCAGCTTATATGGCAGGCAAGAGACCCAGTACTTC
TRBV7-6	once	TRBJ1-1	TRBD1	CASSFRQGGTEAFF	TGTGCCAGCAGCTTCCGACAGGGGGGCACTGAAGCTTTCTTT
TRBV3-1/TRBV3-2	.	TRBJ2-7	.	CASSQWQTYEQYF	TGTGCCAGCAGCCAGTGGCAAACCTACGAGCAGTACTTC
TRBV29-1	.	TRBJ1-5	.	CSVEGGEQHF	TGCAGCGTTGAAGGAGGGGAACAGCATTTT
TRBV12-3/TRBV12-4	.	TRBJ1-2	.	CASSYREGDGYTF	TGTGCCAGCAGTTACAGGGAGGGCGATGGCTACACCTTC
TRBV3-1/TRBV3-2	few	TRBJ2-2	.	CASSPTWGNTGELFF	TGTGCCAGCAGCCCCACCTGGGGGAACACCGGGGAGCTGTTTTTT
TRBV7-8	.	TRBJ1-2	.	CASSFSESPYGYTF	TGTGCCAGCAGCTTTTCGGAAAGCCCGTATGGCTACACCTTC
TRBV13	once	TRBJ2-7	.	CASSLGVGSYEQYF	TGTGCCAGCAGCTTAGGAGTGGGGTCCTACGAGCAGTACTTC
TRBV7-3	.	TRBJ2-3	.	CASSLARPLGTDTQYF	TGTGCCAGCAGCTTAGCTAGGCCCCTCGGCACAGATACGCAGTATTTT
TRBV27	.	TRBJ1-6	.	CASKESYNSPLHF	TGTGCCAGCAAGGAGTCCTATAATTCACCCCTCCACTTT
TRBV3-1/TRBV3-2	.	TRBJ1-2	.	CASSQGAVYGYTF	TGTGCCAGCAGCCAAGGGGCAGTCTATGGCTACACCTTC
TRBV30	.	TRBJ1-3	.	CAWTLGSGNTIYF	TGTGCCTGGACGTTAGGATCTGGAAACACCATATATTTT
TRBV30	once	TRBJ1-1	.	CAWSVGEVTEAFF	TGTGCCTGGAGTGTAGGGGAAGTGACTGAAGCTTTCTTT
TRBV6-5	.	TRBJ2-1	TRBD1	CASSFSGTGGNEQFF	TGTGCCAGCAGTTTTTCGGGGACAGGGGGCAATGAGCAGTTCTTC
TRBV6-6	.	TRBJ2-1	TRBD2	CASSRTSGGSPRNEQFF	TGTGCCAGCAGTCGGACTAGCGGGGGTTCGCCACGCAATGAGCAGTTCTTC
TRBV6-5	.	TRBJ1-2	.	CASSYGSPAGGYTF	TGTGCCAGCAGTTACGGCAGCCCGGCGGGGGGCTACACCTTC
TRBV12-3/TRBV12-4	.	TRBJ1-5	.	CASSLQGTQPQHF	TGTGCCAGCAGTCTTCAGGGTACTCAGCCCCAGCATTTT
TRBV4-1	.	TRBJ2-2	.	CASSQDTGAGRTAGELFF	TGCGCCAGCAGCCAAGACACCGGGGCAGGGCGTACTGCCGGGGAGCTGTTTTTT
TRBV2	few	TRBJ1-2	TRBD1	CASRARDRAFSGYTF	TGTGCCAGCAGAGCTCGGGACAGGGCGTTTTCTGGCTACACCTTC
TRBV19	.	TRBJ1-2	TRBD1	CASRATGGGYGYTF	TGTGCCAGTAGGGCCACAGGGGGTGGCTATGGCTACACCTTC
TRBV5-6	.	TRBJ2-1	.	CASSPRGARRDNEQFF	TGTGCCAGCAGCCCGAGGGGGGCTAGACGAGACAATGAGCAGTTCTTC
TRBV11-3	.	TRBJ2-2	TRBD1	CASSIQTGGTGELFF	TGTGCCAGCAGCATCCAGACAGGGGGTACCGGGGAGCTGTTTTTT
TRBV18	.	TRBJ1-1	.	CASSLTGNTEAFF	TGTGCCAGCTCACTCACGGGGAACACTGAAGCTTTCTTT
TRBV18	.	TRBJ2-1	TRBD1	CASLPGQGLYNEQFF	TGTGCCAGCTTACCGGGACAGGGTCTCTACAATGAGCAGTTCTTC
TRBV27	.	TRBJ2-1	.	CASKRGAGTNNEQFF	TGTGCCAGTAAGAGGGGGGCCGGGACCAACAATGAGCAGTTCTTC
TRBV7-3	.	TRBJ1-2	.	CASSPLGRGSGYTF	TGTGCCAGCAGCCCCTTGGGTCGGGGAAGTGGCTACACCTTC
TRBV5-1	.	TRBJ1-1	TRBD1	CASSFRQGLNTEAFF	TGCGCCAGCAGCTTTCGACAGGGGCTCAACACTGAAGCTTTCTTT
TRBV2	.	TRBJ2-1	.	CASTPDEHREQFF	TGTGCCAGCACGCCCGACGAGCACCGTGAGCAGTTCTTC
TRBV2	.	TRBJ2-3	TRBD1	CASSEGTGGPDTQYF	TGTGCCAGCAGTGAAGGGACAGGGGGCCCAGATACGCAGTATTTT
TRBV6-1	.	TRBJ2-7	TRBD1	CASSEDTGGRLWEQYF	TGTGCCAGCAGTGAAGATACAGGGGGCCGCCTGTGGGAGCAGTACTTC
TRBV28	.	TRBJ1-2	TRBD1	CASSLYRGLSGYTF	TGTGCCAGCAGTTTGTACAGGGGGCTCTCTGGCTACACCTTC
TRBV7-9	.	TRBJ1-5	.	CASSIDNSNQPQHF	TGTGCCAGCAGCATCGACAATAGCAATCAGCCCCAGCATTTT
TRBV5-5	.	TRBJ1-2	TRBD1	CASSPGTGASGYTF	TGTGCCAGCAGCCCTGGGACAGGCGCTAGTGGCTACACCTTC
TRBV5-4	.	TRBJ2-7	TRBD2	CASSLGTSGGPYEQYF	TGTGCCAGCAGCCTCGGGACTAGCGGGGGGCCCTACGAGCAGTACTTC
TRBV4-1	.	TRBJ1-1	.	CASSQGRTEAFF	TGCGCCAGCAGCCAAGGGCGTACTGAAGCTTTCTTT
TRBV10-3	.	TRBJ2-7	.	CAISGPPARASSEQYF	TGTGCCATCAGTGGGCCCCCTGCGAGGGCGTCGAGCGAGCAGTACTTC
TRBV19	.	TRBJ1-1	.	CASRDLEAFF	TGTGCCAGCCGGGACCTTGAAGCTTTCTTT
TRBV10-3	.	TRBJ2-7	.	CAISESGLSHEQYF	TGTGCCATCAGTGAGTCTGGACTATCGCACGAGCAGTACTTC
TRBV3-1/TRBV3-2	.	TRBJ1-1	.	CASSQAPGWGTEAFF	TGTGCCAGCAGCCAAGCCCCAGGGTGGGGCACTGAAGCTTTCTTT
TRBV6-5	.	TRBJ1-6	.	CASSRQAGNNSPLHF	TGTGCCAGCAGTCGACAGGCAGGAAATAATTCACCCCTCCACTTT
TRBV2	.	TRBJ2-5	.	CASSEQQAYQETQYF	TGTGCCAGCAGCGAACAACAGGCGTACCAAGAGACCCAGTACTTC
TRBV5-6	.	TRBJ1-4	.	CASSSSAFATNEKLFF	TGTGCCAGCAGCTCCTCTGCGTTTGCAACTAATGAAAAACTGTTTTTT
TRBV3-1/TRBV3-2	.	TRBJ1-4	.	CASSHIKNGATNEKLFF	TGTGCCAGCAGCCACATAAAAAATGGGGCAACTAATGAAAAACTGTTTTTT
TRBV19	.	TRBJ1-2	TRBD1	CASSIQGQLHGYTF	TGTGCCAGTAGTATACAGGGACAGCTCCATGGCTACACCTTC
TRBV28	.	TRBJ1-1	.	CASTMGGMNTEAFF	TGTGCCAGCACCATGGGCGGGATGAACACTGAAGCTTTCTTT
TRBV9	.	TRBJ1-4	TRBD1	CASSAGGSSEKLFF	TGTGCCAGCAGCGCAGGGGGCTCTAGTGAAAAACTGTTTTTT
TRBV10-3	.	TRBJ2-7	.	CAIKDREDYEQYF	TGTGCCATCAAAGACAGGGAGGACTACGAGCAGTACTTC
TRBV4-2	.	TRBJ2-3	TRBD2	CASSPGGGAADTQYF	TGTGCCAGCAGCCCAGGCGGGGGGGCAGCAGATACGCAGTATTTT
TRBV18	.	TRBJ1-5	.	CASSPGLEQPQHF	TGTGCCAGCTCACCCGGGCTGGAACAGCCCCAGCATTTT
TRBV7-9	.	TRBJ2-7	TRBD1	CASSAGTEIYEQYF	TGTGCCAGCAGTGCCGGGACAGAGATCTACGAGCAGTACTTC
TRBV12-3/TRBV12-4	.	TRBJ1-2	.	CASRIHTGGYTF	TGTGCCAGCAGAATCCATACAGGGGGCTACACCTTC
TRBV29-1	.	TRBJ1-1	.	CSVGEGIRAFF	TGCAGCGTCGGCGAGGGGATACGAGCTTTCTTT